This T cell receptor (beta chain) was identified during a study of blood T cell repertoires in COVID-19 (dated by TCRdb to the early 2020s). For context, the study as a whole: The collaborator samples originated in the United States, Italy and Spain and spanned the acute and convalescent phases of COVID-19. The prospective study material was composed of cDNA or gDNA derived from T cells, B-cell-depleted T cells, or PBMCs. Subjects who had been exposed to COVID-19, were actively infected with it, or had recovered from it provided the deeply sampled blood TCRbeta repertoires that made up the dataset. The repertoires were released in a freely available public database intended as a resource for research on the immune response to SARS-CoV-2. The samples were drawn from the first 160 participants of the ongoing ImmuneRACE study and from 950 to 1,500 subjects provided by 6 global collaborators. Nearly every sample came with metadata listing a de-identified subject ID, COVID-19 status, age in years and sex. Where HLA class I and class II types were available, the types were taken from metadata supplied by the sample provider, not from assay-based typing. Findings and caveats that apply to the study as a whole: Clinical and demographic metadata were provided uncurated, with the amount varying by source and participant.

Notes on this clone: The target of this receptor is not known. Within one base of it there is no much larger clone, and no base qualities were kept.

TCRbeta CDR3 regions were amplified from genomic DNA using the immunoSEQ Assay, a bias-controlled multiplex PCR. The authors' pipeline ran thus. Within the assay, amplification of reference gene primers was used to estimate how many nucleated cells each sample contained. To quantify the absolute abundance of each unique TCRbeta CDR3 rearrangement, sequence reads were collapsed and filtered. For each sample, productive Simpson clonality was calculated by taking the square root of Simpson's diversity index across productive rearrangements. TCRdb limited this immuneACCESS table to in-frame rearrangements with V and J called. A share of clones is missing; checked studies link under half to unresolved V genes, and the rest is unexplained. V, J and clone size were drawn from that table, and D and trimming were deduced from the DNA. Within this sample are about 64,000 clones, with roughly 70% of them counted one time only. Roughly 50% of the sample rests with the top ten.

The CDR3 contains 14 residues, cysteine and phenylalanine counted. Only the CDR3 DNA stays, 42 bases, in frame from base 1. Deletion took 4 bases off V and 4 bases off J, with a span of 13 bases between the germline ends. According to the germline V gene (reference sequence), CDR1 reads MNHEY and CDR2 reads SMNVEV. In the prospective study, participants were about 18 to 95 years old, resided in 25 or so geographic areas of the United States, and were enrolled through a virtual design. To assign participants to cohorts, the prospective study relied on clinical history that participants themselves reported in a screening survey and a study questionnaire. Exposed participants had been in contact with someone with a PCR-confirmed or clinician-diagnosed COVID-19 case within 2 weeks of study entry. In the prospective study, mobile phlebotomists collected whole blood, serum and a nasopharyngeal or oropharyngeal swab from each participant. Participants in the prospective study had the option to provide additional blood draws and questionnaires over a roughly 2-month period. Before DNA extraction, blood samples from the prospective study were shipped at room temperature or frozen.

This clonotype was sampled from a woman in her sixties or seventies who had been exposed to COVID-19. The sequenced sample consisted of PBMCs or T cells enriched from blood (not recorded which). This sequence uses TRBV27 and TRBJ1-2; the D gene remains uncertain. For the CDR3, the sequence is CASSSIYHGYGYTF. The DNA reads as follows: TGTGCCAGCAGTTCCATTTACCACGGCTATGGCTACACCTTC.